A single sample is the source of the 4 T cell receptor beta chains below, sequenced in a study of blood T cells in healthy people across ages. For the second PCR, which ran for about 6 to 11 cycles, a sample-barcoded 5' primer and a J-beta primer mix were used. In TCRdb, the 5' RACE reads were re-called with MiXCR into one record per CDR3 protein. This sample has fewer than 950,000 distinct CDR3 sequences, with about 34% found just once. Sequenced sample: blood. The receptors originated from a man aged 18 to 29 in good health.

This clonotype appeared a few times. The chain couples TRBV12-3 or TRBV12-4 to TRBJ2-2; 8 positions agree with TRBD2. The CDR3 runs 15 residues. Trimming cost V 6 bases and J 4 bases; bases outside gene matches: 7. CDR3 nucleotide sequence: TGTGCCAGCAGCATTAGCGGGGCTGGCACCGGGGAGCTGTTTTTT. Encoded protein: CASSISGAGTGELFF.

This clonotype was counted ten times or more. This chain joins TRBV27 and TRBJ2-3, with unresolved D. Germline V gene lookup returns CDR1 MNHEY and CDR2 SMNVEV (reference sequence). The CDR3 covers 14 residues. V dropped 3 bases and J dropped 3 bases, with 10 bases sitting between them. The CDR3 DNA reads TGTGCCAGCAGTTTGAAGGCAGCGACAGATACGCAGTATTTT. It encodes CASSLKAATDTQYF.

This chain joins TRBV5-5 and TRBJ1-2, with no clear D. CDR1 and CDR2 (germline): SGHKS, YYEKEE (reference sequence). The CDR3 has 14 residues. The V and J ends lost 0 bases and 7 bases respectively, with 13 bases between them. This CDR3 is CASSLGVGVSGYTF. CDR3 DNA sequence: TGTGCCAGCAGCTTGGGGGTCGGGGTTAGTGGCTACACCTTC.

The J gene is TRBJ1-4, the V gene TRBV12-3 or TRBV12-4; D is possibly TRBD1 (5 bases). Trimming pared 11 bases from V and 5 bases from J, leaving 12 bases between. CDR3 length equals 12 residues. CDR3 loop: CACVGANEKLFF. The CDR3 bases are TGTGCCTGTGTAGGGGCGAATGAAAAACTGTTTTTT.